The 10 T cell receptor beta chains reported below all come from one sample, sequenced in a study of blood T cell repertoires in COVID-19. The assay was immunoSEQ multiplex PCR, and TCRdb's table has in-frame clones only and misses some. The table lists 250,000 to 300,000 clones, over 70% of them singletons. Sequencing used peripheral blood. Receptors originate from a woman aged 65 to 85 with COVID-19, enrolled during active disease.

V usage is TRBV6-5 and J usage is TRBJ1-2; TRBD1 is a possible D gene (6 bases). From germline, CDR1 is MNHEY and CDR2 SVGAGI. V was trimmed by 6 bases and J by 8 bases, leaving 19 bases between them. The CDR3 covers 14 residues. CDR3 sequence reads: CASSNTPGAWGYTF. CDR3 nucleotide sequence: TGTGCCAGCAGCAACACCCCAGGGGCGTGGGGCTACACCTTC.

The chain joins TRBV27 to TRBJ1-6; TRBD1 agrees at 8 bases. CDR3 length equals 14 residues. Looked up from germline, CDR1 is MNHEY and CDR2 is SMNVEV (reference sequence). J gave up 9 bases and V 6 bases, and 7 bases lay outside the gene matches. The CDR3 spells CASRAQGARSPLHF. CDR3 bases: TGTGCCAGCAGAGCGCAGGGGGCGCGTTCACCCCTCCACTTT.

The V and J genes are TRBV9 and TRBJ2-2, with a tentative D call TRBD1 (6 bases). Germline V gene lookup returns CDR1 SGDLS and CDR2 YYNGEE. The CDR3 loop spans 16 amino acids. The V end was cut by 3 bases, the J end by 7 bases, with 19 bases between. In DNA form, the CDR3 reads TGTGCCAGCAGCGCCCAGGGGAATGGATATAGCGGGGAGCTGTTTTTT. This gives the protein CASSAQGNGYSGELFF.

Only one count was recorded for this clone. V usage is TRBV6-1 and J usage is TRBJ1-2; 7 nucleotides match TRBD1. J gave up 6 bases and V 3 bases, and 4 bases lay outside the gene matches. Per germline, CDR1 MNHNS and CDR2 SASEGT. This CDR3 has 13 amino acids. The CDR3 region is CASSDGQGDGYTF. CDR3 nucleotides: TGTGCCAGCAGTGATGGCCAGGGGGATGGCTACACCTTC.

CDR3 sequence (DNA): TGTGCCAGCAGCCAAGAGGGCAGGAACACTGAAGCTTTCTTT. The encoded protein is CASSQEGRNTEAFF. This chain joins TRBV4-2 and TRBJ1-1; D unresolved. CDR3 length: 14 residues. Germline V gives CDR1 LGHNA, CDR2 YNFKEQ. V was pared by 0 bases and J by 1 base, with 6 bases between.

This clone was seen a handful of times. The V and J genes are TRBV6-5 and TRBJ2-3; 7 nucleotides align to TRBD2. CDR3 length: 12 amino acids. Germline loops: CDR1 MNHEY, CDR2 SVGAGI. With 5 bases clipped from V and 10 bases from J, the junction kept 6 bases outside the gene matches. CDR3 protein: CASSPSTSPQYF. CDR3 sequence (DNA): TGTGCCAGCAGTCCCTCGACTAGCCCGCAGTATTTT.

The chain combines TRBV12-5 with TRBJ1-2; no reliable D call. This CDR3 has 11 residues. Germline-derived CDR1 and CDR2 are LGHNT and FRNRAP. Between the trimmed V and J ends, which lost 6 bases and 5 bases, there was a span of 7 bases. CDR3 DNA sequence: TGTGCTAGTGGAATAGAATATGGCTACACCTTC. Amino acids: CASGIEYGYTF.

This chain joins TRBV6-8 and TRBJ2-7; TRBD1 is a possible D gene (8 bases). The CDR3 runs to 16 residues. The germline CDR1 and CDR2 sequences are MNHGY and SAAAGT. Deletions cut 11 bases from V and 4 bases from J, with 27 bases between. CDR3 amino acids: CAGLQGEGSEGYEQYF. The CDR3 DNA reads as TGTGCCGGATTACAGGGGGAGGGCAGTGAGGGTTACGAGCAGTACTTC.

The chain has TRBV28 and TRBJ2-7, with TRBD1 identical over 8 bases. The CDR3 covers 15 residues. Germline-derived CDR1 and CDR2 are MDHEN and SYDVKM. The V segment lost 1 base and the J segment 6 bases; nucleotides outside the gene matches: 8. The CDR3 here is CASSLYGRGQSEQYF. CDR3 nucleotides: TGTGCCAGCAGTTTATACGGCAGGGGGCAATCCGAGCAGTACTTC. Full variable domain (outside the CDR3, taken from reference TRBV28 and TRBJ2-7): DVKVTQSSRYLVKRTGEKVFLECVQDMDHENMFWYRQDPGLGLRLIYFSYDVKMKEKGDIPEGYSVSREKKERFSLILESASTNQTSMYLCASSLYGRGQSEQYFGPGTRLTVT.

CDR3 sequence: CASSQVSGLTYEQYF. DNA of the CDR3: TGTGCCAGCAGCCAAGTGTCAGGACTGACCTACGAGCAGTACTTC. V is TRBV3-1 (or the pseudogene TRBV3-2) and J is TRBJ2-7; D possibly corresponds to TRBD2 (5 bases). CDR1 and CDR2 from the germline V gene are LGHDT and YNNKEL (reference sequence). The V end was cut by 1 base, the J end by 2 bases, with 12 bases between. This CDR3 region has 15 residues.